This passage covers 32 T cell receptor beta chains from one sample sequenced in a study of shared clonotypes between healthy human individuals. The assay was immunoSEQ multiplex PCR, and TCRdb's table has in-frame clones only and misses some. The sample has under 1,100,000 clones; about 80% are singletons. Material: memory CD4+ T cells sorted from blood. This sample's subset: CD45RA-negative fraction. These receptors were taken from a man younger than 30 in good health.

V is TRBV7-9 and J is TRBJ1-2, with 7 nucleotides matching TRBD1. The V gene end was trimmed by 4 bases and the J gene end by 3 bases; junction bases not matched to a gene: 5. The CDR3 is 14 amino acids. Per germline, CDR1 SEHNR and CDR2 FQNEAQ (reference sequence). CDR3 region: CASSSTGFDYGYTF. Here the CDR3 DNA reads TGTGCCAGCAGCTCGACAGGGTTTGACTATGGCTACACCTTC.

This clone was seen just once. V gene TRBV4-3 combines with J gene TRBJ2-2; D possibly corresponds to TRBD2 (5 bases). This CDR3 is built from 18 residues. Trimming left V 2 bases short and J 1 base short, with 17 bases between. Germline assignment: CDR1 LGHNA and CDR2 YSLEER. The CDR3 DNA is TGCGCCAGCAGCCAATACCTTCCGAGGGCCCAGAACACCGGGGAGCTGTTTTTT. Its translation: CASSQYLPRAQNTGELFF.

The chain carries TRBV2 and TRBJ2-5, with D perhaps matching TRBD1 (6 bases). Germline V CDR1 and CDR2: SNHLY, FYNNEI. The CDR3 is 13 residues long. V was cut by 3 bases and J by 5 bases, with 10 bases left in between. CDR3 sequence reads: CASSDGGGETQYF. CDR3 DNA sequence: TGTGCCAGCAGTGATGGGGGCGGCGAGACCCAGTACTTC.

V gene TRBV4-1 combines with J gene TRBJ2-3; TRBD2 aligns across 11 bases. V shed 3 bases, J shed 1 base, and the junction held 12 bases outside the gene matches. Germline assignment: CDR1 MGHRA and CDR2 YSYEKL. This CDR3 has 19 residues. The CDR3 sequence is CASSQALAGGRLGTDTQYF. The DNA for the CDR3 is TGCGCCAGCAGCCAGGCCTTAGCGGGGGGGCGTCTGGGCACAGATACGCAGTATTTT.

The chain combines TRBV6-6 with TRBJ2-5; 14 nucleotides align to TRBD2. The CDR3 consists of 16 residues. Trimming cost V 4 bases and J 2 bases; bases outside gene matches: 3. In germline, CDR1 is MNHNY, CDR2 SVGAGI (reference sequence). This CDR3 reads CASSSRLAGGQETQYF. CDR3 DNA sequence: TGTGCCAGCAGTTCCAGACTAGCGGGGGGGCAAGAGACCCAGTACTTC.

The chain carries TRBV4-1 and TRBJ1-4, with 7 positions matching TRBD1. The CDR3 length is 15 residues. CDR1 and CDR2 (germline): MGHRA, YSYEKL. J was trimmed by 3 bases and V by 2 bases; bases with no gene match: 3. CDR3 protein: CASSQPGGANEKLFF. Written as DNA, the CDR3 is TGCGCCAGCAGCCAACCAGGGGGAGCTAATGAAAAACTGTTTTTT.

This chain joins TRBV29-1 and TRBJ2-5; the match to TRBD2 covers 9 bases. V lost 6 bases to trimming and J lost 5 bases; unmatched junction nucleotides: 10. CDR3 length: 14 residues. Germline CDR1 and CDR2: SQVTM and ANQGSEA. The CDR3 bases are TGCAGCGTCTGGGGGCGGGGGGGCCCGGAGACCCAGTACTTC. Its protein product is CSVWGRGGPETQYF.

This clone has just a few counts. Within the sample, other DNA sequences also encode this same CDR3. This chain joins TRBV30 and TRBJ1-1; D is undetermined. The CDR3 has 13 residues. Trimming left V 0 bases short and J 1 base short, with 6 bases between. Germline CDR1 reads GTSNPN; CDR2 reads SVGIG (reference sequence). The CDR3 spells CAWSVRRNTEAFF. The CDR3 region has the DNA TGTGCCTGGAGTGTACGTAGGAACACTGAAGCTTTCTTT.

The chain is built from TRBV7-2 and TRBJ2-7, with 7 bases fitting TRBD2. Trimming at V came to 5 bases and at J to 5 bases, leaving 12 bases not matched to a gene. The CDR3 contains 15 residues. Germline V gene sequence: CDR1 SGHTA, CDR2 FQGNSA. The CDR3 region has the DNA TGTGCCAGCAGCCCACTGGCGGGAGTGGTAAACGAGCAGTACTTC. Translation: CASSPLAGVVNEQYF.

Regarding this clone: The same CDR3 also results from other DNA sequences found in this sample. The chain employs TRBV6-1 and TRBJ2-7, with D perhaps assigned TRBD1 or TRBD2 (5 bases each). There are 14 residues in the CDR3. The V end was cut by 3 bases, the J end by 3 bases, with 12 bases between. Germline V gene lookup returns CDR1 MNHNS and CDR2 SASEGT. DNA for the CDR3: TGTGCCAGCAGTGAGGCAGGGACGGTCTACGAGCAGTACTTC. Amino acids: CASSEAGTVYEQYF.

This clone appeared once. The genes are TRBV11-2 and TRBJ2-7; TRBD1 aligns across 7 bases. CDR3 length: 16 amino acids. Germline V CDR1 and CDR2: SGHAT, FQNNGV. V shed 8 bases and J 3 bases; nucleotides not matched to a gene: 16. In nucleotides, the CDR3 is TGTGCCAGCCATGACAGCTTCCGGGACAGCTTCTACGAGCAGTACTTC. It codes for CASHDSFRDSFYEQYF.

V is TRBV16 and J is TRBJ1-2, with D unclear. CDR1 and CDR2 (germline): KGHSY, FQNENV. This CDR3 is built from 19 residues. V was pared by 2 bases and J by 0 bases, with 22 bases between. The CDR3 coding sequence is TGTGCCAGCAGCCAAACTCTCCCGCTACCAGAACAAGCTAACTATGGCTACACCTTC. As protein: CASSQTLPLPEQANYGYTF.

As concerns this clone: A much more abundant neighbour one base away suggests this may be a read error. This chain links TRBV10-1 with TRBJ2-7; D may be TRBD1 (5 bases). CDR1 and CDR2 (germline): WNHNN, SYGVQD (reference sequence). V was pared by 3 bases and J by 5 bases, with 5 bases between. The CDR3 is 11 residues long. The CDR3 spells CASSEGDEQYF. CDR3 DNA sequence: TGCGCCAGCAGTGAAGGGGACGAGCAGTACTTC.

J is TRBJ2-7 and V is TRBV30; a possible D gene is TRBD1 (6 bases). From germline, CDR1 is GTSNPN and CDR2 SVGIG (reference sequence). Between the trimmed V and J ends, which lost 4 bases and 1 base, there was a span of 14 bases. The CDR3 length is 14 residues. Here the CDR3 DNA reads TGTGCCTGGACCACAGGGTGGGGATCCTACGAGCAGTACTTC. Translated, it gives CAWTTGWGSYEQYF.

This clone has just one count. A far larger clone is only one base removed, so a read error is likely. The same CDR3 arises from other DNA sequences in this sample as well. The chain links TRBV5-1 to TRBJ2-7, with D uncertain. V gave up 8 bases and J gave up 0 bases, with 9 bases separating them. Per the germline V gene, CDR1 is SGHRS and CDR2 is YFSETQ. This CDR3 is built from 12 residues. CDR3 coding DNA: TGCGCCAGTAGCCCGGCCTCCTACGAGCAGTACTTC. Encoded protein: CASSPASYEQYF.

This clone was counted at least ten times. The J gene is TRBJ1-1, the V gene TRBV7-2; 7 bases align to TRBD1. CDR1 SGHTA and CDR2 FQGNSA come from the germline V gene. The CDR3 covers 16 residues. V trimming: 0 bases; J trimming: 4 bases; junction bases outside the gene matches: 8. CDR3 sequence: CASSLASAQGVTEAFF. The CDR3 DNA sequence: TGTGCCAGCAGCTTAGCGTCAGCCCAGGGGGTCACTGAAGCTTTCTTT.

The CDR3: CASSYSRDGKGTQYF. CDR3 nucleotides: TGTGCCAGCAGTTACTCGAGGGACGGGAAGGGGACGCAGTATTTT. J is TRBJ2-3 and V is TRBV6-5, with D possibly called TRBD1 or TRBD2 (5 bases each). There are 15 residues in the CDR3. Germline CDR1 reads MNHEY; CDR2 reads SVGAGI. V was shortened by 0 bases and J by 9 bases, with 16 bases between the two germline ends.

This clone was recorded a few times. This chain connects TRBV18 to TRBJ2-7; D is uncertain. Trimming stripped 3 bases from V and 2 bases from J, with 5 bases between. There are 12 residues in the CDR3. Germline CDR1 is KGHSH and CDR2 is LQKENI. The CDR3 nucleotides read TGTGCCAGCTCACCGAACGCCTACGAGCAGTACTTC. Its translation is CASSPNAYEQYF.

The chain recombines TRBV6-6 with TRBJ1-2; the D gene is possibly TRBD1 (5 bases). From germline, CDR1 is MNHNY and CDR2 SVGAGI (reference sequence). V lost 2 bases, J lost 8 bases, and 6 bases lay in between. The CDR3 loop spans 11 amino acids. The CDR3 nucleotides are TGTGCCAGCAGTTACCGGGGCGGCTACACCTTC. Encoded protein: CASSYRGGYTF.

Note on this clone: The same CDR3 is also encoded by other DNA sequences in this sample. The CDR3 DNA sequence: TGTGCCAGCAGTTTACAGGGCAATGAGCAGTTCTTC. Translation gives CASSLQGNEQFF. The chain has TRBV2 and TRBJ2-1; a possible D gene is TRBD1 (6 bases). This CDR3 has 12 residues. Between the trimmed V and J ends, which lost 5 bases and 6 bases, there was a span of 8 bases. Germline V CDR1 and CDR2: SNHLY, FYNNEI. Full variable domain (outside the CDR3, taken from reference TRBV2 and TRBJ2-1): EPEVTQTPSHQVTQMGQEVILRCVPISNHLYFYWYRQILGQKVEFLVSFYNNEISEKSEIFDDQFSVERPDGSNFTLKIRSTKLEDSAMYFCASSLQGNEQFFGPGTRLTVL.

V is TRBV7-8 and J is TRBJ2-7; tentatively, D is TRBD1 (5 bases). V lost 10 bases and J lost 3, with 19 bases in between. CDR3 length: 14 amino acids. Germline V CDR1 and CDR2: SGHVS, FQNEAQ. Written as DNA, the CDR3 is TGTGCCATGCCCAGGGCCTTCTGGGGCTACGAGCAGTACTTC. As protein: CAMPRAFWGYEQYF.

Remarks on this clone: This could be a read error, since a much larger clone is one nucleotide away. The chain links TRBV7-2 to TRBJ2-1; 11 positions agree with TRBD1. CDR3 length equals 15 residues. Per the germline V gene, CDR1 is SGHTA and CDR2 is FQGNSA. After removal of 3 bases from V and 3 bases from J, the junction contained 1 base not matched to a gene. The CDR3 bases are TGTGCCAGCAGCTTTGGGACAGGGGGCTACAATGAGCAGTTCTTC. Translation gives CASSFGTGGYNEQFF. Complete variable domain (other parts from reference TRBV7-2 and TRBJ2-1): GAGVSQSPSNKVTEKGKDVELRCDPISGHTALYWYRQSLGQGLEFLIYFQGNSAPDKSGLPSDRFSAERTGGSVSTLTIQRTQQEDSAVYLCASSFGTGGYNEQFFGPGTRLTVL.

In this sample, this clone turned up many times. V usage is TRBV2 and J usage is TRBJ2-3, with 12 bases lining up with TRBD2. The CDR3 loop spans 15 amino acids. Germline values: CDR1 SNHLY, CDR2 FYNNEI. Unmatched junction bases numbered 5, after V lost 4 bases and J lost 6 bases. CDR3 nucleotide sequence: TGTGCCAGCAGTGCGCCTAGCGGGAGGGAGGATACGCAGTATTTT. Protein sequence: CASSAPSGREDTQYF.

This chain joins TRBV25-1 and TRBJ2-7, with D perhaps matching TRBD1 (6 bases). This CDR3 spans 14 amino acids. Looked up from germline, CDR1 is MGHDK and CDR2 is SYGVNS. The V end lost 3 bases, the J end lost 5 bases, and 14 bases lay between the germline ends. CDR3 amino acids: CASSDPGTINEQYF. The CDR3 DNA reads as TGTGCCAGCAGTGATCCCGGGACAATAAACGAGCAGTACTTC.

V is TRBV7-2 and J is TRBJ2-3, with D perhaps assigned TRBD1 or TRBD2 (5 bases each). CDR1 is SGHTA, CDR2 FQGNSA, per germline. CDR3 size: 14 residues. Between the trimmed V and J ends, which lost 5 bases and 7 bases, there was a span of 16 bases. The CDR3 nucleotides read TGTGCCAGCAGCCCGGGACCACAAGCGAATACGCAGTATTTT. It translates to CASSPGPQANTQYF.

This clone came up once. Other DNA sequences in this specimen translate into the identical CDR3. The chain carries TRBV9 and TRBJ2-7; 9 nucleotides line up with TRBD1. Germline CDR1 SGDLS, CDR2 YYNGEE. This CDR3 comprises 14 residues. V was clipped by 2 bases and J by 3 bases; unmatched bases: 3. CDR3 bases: TGTGCCAGCAGCGTTTCGACAGGGGGCTACGAGCAGTACTTC. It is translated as CASSVSTGGYEQYF.

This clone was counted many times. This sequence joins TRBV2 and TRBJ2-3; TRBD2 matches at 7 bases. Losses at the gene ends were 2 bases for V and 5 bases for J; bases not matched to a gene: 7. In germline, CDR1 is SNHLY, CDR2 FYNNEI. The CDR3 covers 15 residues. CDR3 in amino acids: CASSELREKIDTQYF. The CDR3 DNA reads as TGTGCCAGCAGTGAACTGCGGGAGAAGATAGATACGCAGTATTTT.

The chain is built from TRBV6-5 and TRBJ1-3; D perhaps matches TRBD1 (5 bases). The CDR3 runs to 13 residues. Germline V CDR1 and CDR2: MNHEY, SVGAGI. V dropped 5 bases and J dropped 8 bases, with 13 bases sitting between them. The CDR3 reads CASSRTRSDTIYF. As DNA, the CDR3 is TGTGCCAGCAGTCGGACACGGAGTGACACCATATATTTT.

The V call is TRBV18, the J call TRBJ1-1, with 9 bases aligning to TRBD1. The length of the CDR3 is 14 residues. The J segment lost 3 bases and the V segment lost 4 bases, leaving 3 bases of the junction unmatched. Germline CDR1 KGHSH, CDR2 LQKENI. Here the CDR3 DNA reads TGTGCCAGCTCACTTGGACAGGGGTACACTGAAGCTTTCTTT. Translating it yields CASSLGQGYTEAFF.

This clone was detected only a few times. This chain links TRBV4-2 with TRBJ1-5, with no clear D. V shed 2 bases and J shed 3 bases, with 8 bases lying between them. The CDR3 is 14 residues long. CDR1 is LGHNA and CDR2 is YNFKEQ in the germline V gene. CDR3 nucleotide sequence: TGTGCCAGCAGCCAAATGTTGACCAATCAGCCCCAGCATTTT. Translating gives CASSQMLTNQPQHF.

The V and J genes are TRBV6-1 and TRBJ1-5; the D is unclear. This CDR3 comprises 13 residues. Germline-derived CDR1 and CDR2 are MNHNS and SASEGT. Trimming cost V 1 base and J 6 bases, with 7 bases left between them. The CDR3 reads CASSEGHRQPQHF. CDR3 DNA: TGTGCCAGCAGTGAAGGGCACCGTCAGCCCCAGCATTTT.

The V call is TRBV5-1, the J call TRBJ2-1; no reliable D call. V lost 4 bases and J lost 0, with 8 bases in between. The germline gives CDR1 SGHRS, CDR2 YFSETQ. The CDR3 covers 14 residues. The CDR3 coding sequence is TGCGCCAGCAGCCCCAACCCCTCCTACAATGAGCAGTTCTTC. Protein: CASSPNPSYNEQFF.